Each of the 30 T cell receptor beta chains below was sequenced from the same sample in a study of T cell changes during pregnancy in multiple sclerosis. The table came from immunoSEQ multiplex PCR; TCRdb's copy has only in-frame clones and leaves some out. The table shows roughly 61,000 clones, with under 95% occurring only once. This specimen consisted of peripheral blood, obtained in the first trimester of pregnancy. These receptors were taken from a female donor in good health, enrolled as a control in a pregnancy study.

The chain is built from TRBV7-2 and TRBJ1-1; no definite D call. The germline V and J ends were trimmed by 2 bases and 7 bases, with 11 bases remaining between them. Germline assignment: CDR1 SGHTA and CDR2 FQGNSA. CDR3 length equals 13 residues. Here the CDR3 DNA reads TGTGCCAGCAGCTTATACAGACCACTTGAAGCTTTCTTT. This codes for CASSLYRPLEAFF.

This clone was found once. The CDR3 sequence is CASSTTAGGSYNEQFF. In nucleotides, the CDR3 is TGTGCCAGCAGTACGACAGCGGGAGGGTCCTACAATGAGCAGTTCTTC. The chain has TRBV28 and TRBJ2-1, with 10 nucleotides matching TRBD2. Looked up from germline, CDR1 is MDHEN and CDR2 is SYDVKM. J gave up 1 base and V 5 bases, and 5 bases lay outside the gene matches. The CDR3 contains 16 residues. Complete variable domain (other parts from reference TRBV28 and TRBJ2-1): DVKVTQSSRYLVKRTGEKVFLECVQDMDHENMFWYRQDPGLGLRLIYFSYDVKMKEKGDIPEGYSVSREKKERFSLILESASTNQTSMYLCASSTTAGGSYNEQFFGPGTRLTVL.

Worth noting for this clone: At the DNA level, this CDR3 is encoded by other sequences in the same sample as well. CDR3 in amino acids: CSVAGTSGQETQYF. The DNA for the CDR3 is TGCAGCGTTGCCGGGACTAGCGGCCAAGAGACCCAGTACTTC. J is TRBJ2-5 and V is TRBV29-1; 11 bases line up with TRBD2. Per the germline V gene, CDR1 is SQVTM and CDR2 is ANQGSEA. There are 14 residues in the CDR3. Trimming cost V 4 bases and J 1 base; bases outside gene matches: 2.

This chain connects TRBV29-1 to TRBJ2-1; tentatively, D is TRBD2 (7 bases). V dropped 4 bases and J dropped 5 bases, with 18 bases sitting between them. The germline CDR1 and CDR2 sequences are SQVTM and ANQGSEA. This CDR3 is 15 amino acids long. The CDR3 sequence: CSVVGRGGLNNEQFF. CDR3 sequence (DNA): TGCAGCGTTGTAGGGAGGGGGGGGTTAAACAATGAGCAGTTCTTC.

This chain joins TRBV25-1 and TRBJ1-2; TRBD1 agrees at 9 bases. CDR3 length: 15 residues. Germline trimming cut 5 bases from V and 4 bases from J; bases unmatched to any gene: 8. Germline CDR1 is MGHDK and CDR2 is SYGVNS. For the CDR3, the DNA is TGTGCCAGCAGTCCACGGACAGGGGTCATCTATGGCTACACCTTC. Translated, it gives CASSPRTGVIYGYTF.

This chain joins TRBV5-1 and TRBJ2-2; tentative D call: TRBD2 (6 bases). CDR1 is SGHRS, CDR2 YFSETQ, per germline. Trimming shortened V by 8 bases and J by 1 base, and 12 bases separated the two germline ends. The CDR3 runs to 14 residues. As DNA, the CDR3 is TGCGCCAGTTCGGGGGTAGGGAACACCGGGGAGCTGTTTTTT. Its translation: CASSGVGNTGELFF.

The gene calls are TRBV18 and TRBJ1-1; no firm D call. Germline V lookup: CDR1 KGHSH, CDR2 LQKENI. The CDR3 has 15 amino acids. V was cut by 3 bases and J by 2 bases, with 13 bases left in between. Here the CDR3 reads CASSPLLNRNTEAFF. The CDR3 nucleotides read TGTGCCAGCTCACCCCTTCTTAATAGAAACACTGAAGCTTTCTTT. Combining the CDR3 with reference TRBV18 and TRBJ1-1 gives the whole variable domain NAGVMQNPRHLVRRRGQEARLRCSPMKGHSHVYWYRQLPEEGLKFMVYLQKENIIDESGMPKERFSAEFPKEGPSILRIQQVVRGDSAAYFCASSPLLNRNTEAFFGQGTRLTVV.

The J gene is TRBJ2-5, the V gene TRBV5-1, with 8 bases fitting TRBD2. The CDR3 has 13 amino acids. The germline CDR1 and CDR2 sequences are SGHRS and YFSETQ. The V and J ends lost 4 bases and 2 bases, in that order; junction bases with no gene match: 1. Written as DNA, the CDR3 is TGCGCCAGCAGCACGGGGGGGCAAGAGACCCAGTACTTC. This sequence encodes CASSTGGQETQYF.

The chain employs TRBV7-2 and TRBJ1-3, with D hard to call. V lost 5 bases, J lost 1 base, and 15 bases lay in between. Germline V gene data show CDR1 as SGHTA and CDR2 as FQGNSA. The CDR3 is 16 amino acids. The CDR3: CASSQDKYVSGNTIYF. The CDR3 bases are TGTGCCAGCAGCCAAGACAAATACGTTTCTGGAAACACCATATATTTT.

This clone showed up just a few times. V gene TRBV19 combines with J gene TRBJ1-6; D ambiguous. The V gene lost 2 bases and the J gene lost 13 bases, with 15 bases spanning the gap. The CDR3 is 14 residues long. CDR1 and CDR2 from the germline V gene are LNHDA and SQIVND (reference sequence). The CDR3 sequence is CASSISSRFTPLHF. The CDR3 DNA reads TGTGCCAGTAGTATAAGTAGCCGGTTTACTCCCCTCCACTTT.

CDR3 nucleotides: TGTGCCAGCTCACCGCAGGGGAAGACTGAAGCTTTCTTT. This codes for CASSPQGKTEAFF. The rearrangement uses TRBV18 and TRBJ1-1, with TRBD1 as a possible D gene (6 bases). The germline V gene encodes CDR1 KGHSH and CDR2 LQKENI. CDR3 length: 13 residues. V was clipped by 3 bases and J by 5 bases, with 10 bases between them.

This chain links TRBV5-1 with TRBJ1-1, with a possible D match to TRBD1 (5 bases). The V and J ends lost 5 bases and 7 bases respectively, with 15 bases between them. CDR3 length: 13 amino acids. Germline V gene sequence: CDR1 SGHRS, CDR2 YFSETQ. The CDR3 sequence is CASRGGVGVEAFF. CDR3 nucleotide sequence: TGCGCCAGCAGGGGGGGAGTAGGGGTTGAAGCTTTCTTT.

This sequence joins TRBV4-2 and TRBJ1-2; D unclear. Germline V gene lookup returns CDR1 LGHNA and CDR2 YNFKEQ. Trimming left V 1 base short and J 4 bases short, with 10 bases between. This CDR3 has 14 amino acids. The CDR3 region is CASSQGRAIYGYTF. As DNA, the CDR3 is TGTGCCAGCAGCCAAGGGAGGGCGATCTATGGCTACACCTTC.

This clone was recorded only once. The chain links TRBV18 to TRBJ2-7; D perhaps matches TRBD2 (6 bases). Trimming stripped 3 bases from V and 3 bases from J, with 12 bases between. Germline values: CDR1 KGHSH, CDR2 LQKENI. The CDR3 loop spans 14 amino acids. The DNA of the CDR3 is TGTGCCAGCTCACCCGGGAGAAACTTCTACGAGCAGTACTTC. This gives the protein CASSPGRNFYEQYF.

This clone occurred once. The V gene is TRBV30, the J gene TRBJ2-1, with 7 bases identical to TRBD2. This CDR3 has 15 amino acids. The germline CDR1 and CDR2 sequences are GTSNPN and SVGIG (reference sequence). V lost 7 bases and J lost 5; bases outside the gene matches: 14. CDR3 region: CASHPRAGENNEQFF. CDR3 DNA sequence: TGTGCCTCTCATCCTCGGGCGGGGGAGAACAATGAGCAGTTCTTC. Full variable domain (rest looked up from reference TRBV30 and TRBJ2-1): SQTIHQWPATLVQPVGSPLSLECTVEGTSNPNLYWYRQAAGRGLQLLFYSVGIGQISSEVPQNLSASRPQDRQFILSSKKLLLSDSGFYLCASHPRAGENNEQFFGPGTRLTVL.

The V and J genes are TRBV6-5 and TRBJ1-5, with TRBD1 matching over 8 bases. Germline trimming cut 4 bases from V and 5 bases from J; bases unmatched to any gene: 7. Germline values: CDR1 MNHEY, CDR2 SVGAGI. The CDR3 runs 15 residues. CDR3 nucleotide sequence: TGTGCCAGCAGTTCCGGACAGGGTCGGGATCAGCCCCAGCATTTT. Protein sequence: CASSSGQGRDQPQHF.

The chain employs TRBV5-4 and TRBJ2-5; TRBD2 is a possible D gene (6 bases). Germline V gene sequence: CDR1 SGHNT, CDR2 YYREEE (reference sequence). The V gene lost 0 bases and the J gene lost 5 bases, with 11 bases spanning the gap. The CDR3 contains 14 residues. The CDR3 region is CASSLGRARETQYF. CDR3 DNA: TGTGCCAGCAGCTTGGGGAGGGCGCGGGAGACCCAGTACTTC.

V is TRBV5-8 and J is TRBJ1-2, with 7 positions matching TRBD1. Germline V gene sequence: CDR1 SGHTS, CDR2 YDEGEE. The CDR3 is 15 amino acids. V shed 0 bases, J shed 6 bases, and the junction held 8 bases outside the gene matches. The CDR3 bases are TGTGCCAGCAGCTTGGGTGGACGACAGGGAGATGGCTACACCTTC. As protein: CASSLGGRQGDGYTF.

The rearrangement joins TRBV29-1 to TRBJ2-5; TRBD2 might be the D (6 bases). CDR1 is SQVTM, CDR2 ANQGSEA, per germline. This CDR3 comprises 13 residues. Deletions cut 4 bases from V and 5 bases from J, with 14 bases between. In DNA form, the CDR3 reads TGCAGCGTTGTGCAGGGTGGGGGGGAGACCCAGTACTTC. It is translated as CSVVQGGGETQYF. Together with reference TRBV29-1 and TRBJ2-5, the CDR3 gives the full variable domain: SAVISQKPSRDICQRGTSLTIQCQVDSQVTMMFWYRQQPGQSLTLIATANQGSEATYESGFVIDKFPISRPNLTFSTLTVSNMSPEDSSIYLCSVVQGGGETQYFGPGTRLLVL.

This chain uses TRBV19 with TRBJ1-1; TRBD1 matches 7 bases. Trimming removed 4 bases from V and 7 bases from J; junction bases left unmatched: 9. In germline, CDR1 is LNHDA, CDR2 SQIVND (reference sequence). The CDR3 loop spans 14 amino acids. CDR3 residues: CASSSWTGTIEAFF. In DNA form, the CDR3 reads TGTGCCAGTAGTAGCTGGACAGGAACAATTGAAGCTTTCTTT.

V is TRBV2 and J is TRBJ1-4; 9 nucleotides agree with TRBD1. The CDR3 totals 18 residues. V lost 8 bases to trimming and J lost 0 bases; unmatched junction nucleotides: 13. CDR1 is SNHLY, CDR2 FYNNEI, per germline. The CDR3: CASEGTGRRLATNEKLFF. The CDR3 DNA sequence: TGTGCCAGCGAGGGGACAGGGAGGCGGTTAGCAACTAATGAAAAACTGTTTTTT.

This clone was counted a single time. The chain carries TRBV11-3 and TRBJ1-1; 10 nucleotides agree with TRBD1. Germline V gene data show CDR1 as SGHNT and CDR2 as YENEEA. The CDR3 consists of 14 residues. The trim removed 5 bases at V and 4 bases at J, leaving 4 bases unmatched. The DNA of the CDR3 is TGTGCCAGCAGCGCGGGACAGGGGAGCACTGAAGCTTTCTTT. Translated, it gives CASSAGQGSTEAFF.

The chain employs TRBV19 and TRBJ2-1; a possible D gene is TRBD2 (6 bases). V lost 2 bases to trimming and J lost 15 bases, with 17 bases between them. Germline CDR1 LNHDA, CDR2 SQIVND (reference sequence). The CDR3 is 13 amino acids. CDR3 DNA sequence: TGTGCCAGTAGTATAACAACGGGGGTGCGAGGGTTCTTC. It translates to CASSITTGVRGFF.

This sequence joins TRBV15 and TRBJ2-3; TRBD1 is a possible D gene (5 bases). Trimming pared 3 bases from V and 8 bases from J, leaving 9 bases between. This CDR3 comprises 12 residues. Germline V gene sequence: CDR1 LNHNV, CDR2 YYDKDF (reference sequence). The CDR3 region has the DNA TGTGCCACCAGCAGGGACACGAGTACGCAGTATTTT. Translation gives CATSRDTSTQYF.

The chain is built from TRBV5-6 and TRBJ2-7, with TRBD2 as a possible D gene (6 bases). Germline V gene sequence: CDR1 SGHDT, CDR2 YYEEEE. CDR3 length: 15 amino acids. The V and J ends lost 2 bases and 0 bases respectively, with 12 bases between them. The CDR3 DNA sequence: TGTGCCAGCAGCTTCGACGGGGGTGTCTCCTACGAGCAGTACTTC. Residues: CASSFDGGVSYEQYF.

The chain couples TRBV7-8 to TRBJ1-4; D is undetermined. Germline CDR1 is SGHVS and CDR2 is FQNEAQ. V was pared by 3 bases and J by 6 bases, with 20 bases between. The CDR3 runs to 17 residues. The CDR3 coding sequence is TGTGCCAGCAGCTTGCACTTTGGGTCTGTTGAGGATGAAAAACTGTTTTTT. It codes for CASSLHFGSVEDEKLFF.

This rearrangement joins TRBV21-1 to TRBJ1-1; the table's D call, TRBD1, was not checked against the DNA. TRBV21-1 is recorded as a pseudogene. CDR3 length: 20 residues. CDR3: CASSKGRQGPRLPMNTEAFF. The CDR3 DNA follows: TGTGCCAGCAGCAAAGGGCGCCAGGGCCCCCGCCTCCCCATGAACACTGAAGCTTTCTTT.

This chain uses TRBV6-1 with TRBJ2-7; 7 positions match TRBD2. This CDR3 spans 15 amino acids. CDR1 is MNHNS, CDR2 SASEGT, per germline. The ends lost 7 bases at V and 0 bases at J; junction bases unmatched: 9. CDR3 in amino acids: CASIRLAEYSYEQYF. CDR3 nucleotides: TGTGCCAGCATCCGGCTAGCGGAGTACTCCTACGAGCAGTACTTC.

This clone was detected ten times or more. This rearrangement joins TRBV19 to TRBJ1-5, with 12 bases fitting TRBD1. CDR1 LNHDA and CDR2 SQIVND come from the germline V gene (reference sequence). CDR3 length: 18 residues. After removal of 7 bases from V and 3 bases from J, the junction contained 13 bases not matched to a gene. Here the CDR3 reads CASKGQGASLRPNQPQHF. CDR3 bases: TGTGCCAGTAAGGGACAGGGGGCGAGTTTAAGGCCCAATCAGCCCCAGCATTTT.

The chain carries TRBV5-4 and TRBJ1-2, with 9 bases aligning to TRBD1. There are 16 residues in the CDR3. The germline CDR1 and CDR2 sequences are SGHNT and YYREEE (reference sequence). The V gene end was trimmed by 4 bases and the J gene end by 0 bases; junction bases not matched to a gene: 7. CDR3 in DNA: TGTGCCAGCAGCCTAGACAGGGGGACTACTAACTATGGCTACACCTTC. Its protein product is CASSLDRGTTNYGYTF.